This T cell receptor beta chain was sequenced in a study of T cells after posttransplantation cyclophosphamide. This clone was seen only once. Antigen: not known. In the same sample, other DNA sequences code for this CDR3. Germline V gene lookup returns CDR1 MNHNS and CDR2 SASEGT. V was pared by 6 bases and J by 4 bases, with 4 bases of the junction left unmatched. This CDR3 is built from 13 residues. Notes on the study in general: Recipient CMV seropositivity and CMV reactivation strongly tracked TRB clonality. Donor CD8+ memory clones often dominated recipient blood repertoires at later times.

Assay used: immunoSEQ multiplex PCR; TCRdb lists only in-frame clones, some missing. The sample records fewer than 40,000 clones, roughly 90% being singletons. Sequenced material: PBMCs. This chain connects TRBV6-1 to TRBJ1-2, with 8 nucleotides matching TRBD1. The TCR was taken from a woman between 40 and 55 years old with a blood cancer, CMV-positive, and with a related stem cell donor. CDR3 bases: TGTGCCAGCAGCCCGGACAGGGCCTATGGCTACACCTTC. Its protein product is CASSPDRAYGYTF.